The 7 T cell receptor beta chains reported below all come from one sample, sequenced in a study of blood T cells in healthy people across ages (dated by TCRdb to about 2015). Receptor libraries were prepared by 5' RACE. Sequencing took place on an Illumina HiSeq 2500. The second PCR ran for roughly 7 to 11 cycles and used a J-beta primer mix along with a sample-barcoded 5' primer. TCRdb redid the processing of the public reads, applying fastp at Q25 and MiXCR, and retained in-frame beta chains. Every entry covers one CDR3 protein and lists the most common genes and DNA from its rows. Across this sample there are about 1,400,000 distinct CDR3 sequences, with approximately 40% seen only once. Approximately 7.9% of the sample comes from the top ten. Sequenced material: blood. The origin of the receptors is a woman younger than 35 in good health.

The chain joins TRBV20-1 to TRBJ1-1; D may be TRBD1 (5 bases). Germline V gene sequence: CDR1 DFQATT, CDR2 SNEGSKA (reference sequence). The CDR3 runs 15 residues. Trimming took off 3 bases at V and 5 bases at J, with 19 bases between the two ends. The CDR3: CSASAPGTPKTEAFF. The DNA for the CDR3 is TGCAGTGCTAGCGCTCCCGGGACCCCGAAAACTGAAGCTTTCTTT.

The genes are TRBV6-2 or TRBV6-3 and TRBJ2-1; D perhaps matches TRBD1 (6 bases). The CDR3 has 16 amino acids. V lost 0 bases and J 12 bases, leaving 21 bases between the germline ends. Germline V CDR1 and CDR2: MNHEY, SVGEGT. CDR3 DNA: TGTGCCAGCAGTTACTCCTTGAAGGACAGTACAATGACGCAGTTCTTC. It encodes CASSYSLKDSTMTQFF.

This chain links TRBV4-1 with TRBJ2-7; the D gene is possibly TRBD1 (7 bases). CDR1 MGHRA and CDR2 YSYEKL come from the germline V gene. V was shortened by 0 bases and J by 2 bases, with 14 bases between the two germline ends. The CDR3 is 16 amino acids. CDR3 coding DNA: TGCGCCAGCAGCCAAGATAGCGGCCAGGGGGCCTACGAGCAGTACTTC. Protein product: CASSQDSGQGAYEQYF.

In its sample, this clonotype was seen a few times. The chain couples TRBV20-1 to TRBJ1-5, with 7 bases identical to TRBD1. Trimming at V came to 0 bases and at J to 8 bases, leaving 10 bases not matched to a gene. The CDR3 extends over 15 amino acids. The germline gives CDR1 DFQATT, CDR2 SNEGSKA (reference sequence). The CDR3 coding sequence is TGCAGTGCTAGAGAGGGACAGAACCTCGGAAAGCCCCAGCATTTT. This translates into CSAREGQNLGKPQHF.

This clonotype occurred once. The chain recombines TRBV6-5 with TRBJ2-1; D gene ambiguous. V dropped 3 bases and J dropped 6 bases, with 6 bases sitting between them. Germline V gene sequence: CDR1 MNHEY, CDR2 SVGAGI. The CDR3 runs 12 residues. The CDR3 DNA follows: TGTGCCAGCAGTTATCGGACCAATGAGCAGTTCTTC. This translates into CASSYRTNEQFF.

The V call is TRBV28, the J call TRBJ1-6; D is uncertain. The CDR3 runs to 15 residues. Germline V CDR1 and CDR2: MDHEN, SYDVKM. The V and J ends lost 2 bases and 4 bases respectively, with 9 bases between them. The CDR3 protein is CASSLASSYNSPLHF. The CDR3 DNA reads TGTGCCAGCAGTTTAGCCAGTAGTTATAATTCACCCCTCCACTTT.

This chain links TRBV9 with TRBJ2-5, with 10 bases identical to TRBD2. The CDR3 covers 15 residues. The V gene's germline CDR1 is SGDLS and CDR2 YYNGEE. J lost 11 bases, V lost 0 bases, and 10 bases had no gene match. This CDR3 reads CASSVAGTSDNEQYF. The DNA for the CDR3 is TGTGCCAGCAGCGTAGCCGGGACTAGCGACAATGAGCAGTACTTC.